A single T cell receptor beta chain is shown here with its context. Original processing methods: Reference gene primer amplification gave estimated nucleated cell counts. Using immunoSEQ multiplex PCR, the repertoire was profiled, and TCRdb retains in-frame clones only, with some absent. For V, J and clone size, that table is used; D and trimming come from the DNA. The sample includes 200,000 to 250,000 clones, 85% to 90% seen only once; the top ten take less than 0.9%. The data belong to a study of blood T cell repertoires in COVID-19. Adults between about 18 and 89 years of age took part from 24 US areas. Participant-reported clinical history was the basis for cohort assignment. In the 2 weeks before study entry, exposed participants met a COVID-19 case, which was PCR-confirmed or clinician-diagnosed. This CDR3 has 14 residues. V was clipped by 4 bases and J by 6 bases; unmatched bases: 3. Germline values: CDR1 SGHTA, CDR2 FQGTGA.

Sequencing was done on a sample of PBMCs or T cells enriched from blood (not recorded which). The receptor's source is a man aged 45-65 years who had been exposed to COVID-19. The chain couples TRBV7-3 to TRBJ2-3; 11 bases map to TRBD2. The CDR3 bases are TGTGCCAGCAGCTCGGGACTAGCGGATGATACGCAGTATTTT. Amino acids: CASSSGLADDTQYF.